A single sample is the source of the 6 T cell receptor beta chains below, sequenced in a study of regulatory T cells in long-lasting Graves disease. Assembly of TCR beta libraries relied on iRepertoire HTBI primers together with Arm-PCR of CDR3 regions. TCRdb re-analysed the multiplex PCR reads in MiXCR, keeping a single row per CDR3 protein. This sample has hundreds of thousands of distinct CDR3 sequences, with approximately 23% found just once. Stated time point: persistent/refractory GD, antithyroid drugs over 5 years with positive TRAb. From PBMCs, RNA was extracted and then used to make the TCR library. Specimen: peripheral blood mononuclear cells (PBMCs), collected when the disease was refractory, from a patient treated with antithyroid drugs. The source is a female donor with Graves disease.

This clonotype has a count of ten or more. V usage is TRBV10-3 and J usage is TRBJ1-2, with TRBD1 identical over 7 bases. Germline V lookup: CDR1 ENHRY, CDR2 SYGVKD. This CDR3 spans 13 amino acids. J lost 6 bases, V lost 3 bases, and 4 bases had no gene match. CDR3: CAISDPRGDGYTF. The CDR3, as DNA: TGTGCCATCAGTGACCCCAGGGGGGATGGCTACACCTTC.

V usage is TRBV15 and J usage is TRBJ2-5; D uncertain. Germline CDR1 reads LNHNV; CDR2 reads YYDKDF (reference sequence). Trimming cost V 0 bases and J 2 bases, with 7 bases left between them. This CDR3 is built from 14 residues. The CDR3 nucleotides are TGTGCCACCAGCAGAGATATCTTTCAAGAGACCCAGTACTTC. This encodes CATSRDIFQETQYF.

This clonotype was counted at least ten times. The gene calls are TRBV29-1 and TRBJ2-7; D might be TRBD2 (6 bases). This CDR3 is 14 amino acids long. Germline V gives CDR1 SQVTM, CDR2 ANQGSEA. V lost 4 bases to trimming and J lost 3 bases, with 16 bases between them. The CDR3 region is CSVGVGGVGYEQYF. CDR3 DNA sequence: TGCAGCGTTGGCGTGGGAGGCGTGGGCTACGAGCAGTACTTC.

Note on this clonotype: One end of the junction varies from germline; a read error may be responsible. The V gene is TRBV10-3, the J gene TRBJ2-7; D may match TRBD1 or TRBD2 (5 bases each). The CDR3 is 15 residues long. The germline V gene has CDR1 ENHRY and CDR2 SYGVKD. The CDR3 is CAISVSGTALGEQCF. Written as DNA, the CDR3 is TGTGCCATCAGTGTCTCCGGGACGGCACTCGGGGAGCAGTGCTTC.

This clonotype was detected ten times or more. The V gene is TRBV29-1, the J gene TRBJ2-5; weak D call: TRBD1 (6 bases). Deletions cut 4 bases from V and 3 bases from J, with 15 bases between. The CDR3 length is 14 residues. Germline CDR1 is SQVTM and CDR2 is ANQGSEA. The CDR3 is CSVGRGPGEETQYF. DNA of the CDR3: TGCAGCGTTGGAAGGGGACCAGGGGAAGAGACCCAGTACTTC.

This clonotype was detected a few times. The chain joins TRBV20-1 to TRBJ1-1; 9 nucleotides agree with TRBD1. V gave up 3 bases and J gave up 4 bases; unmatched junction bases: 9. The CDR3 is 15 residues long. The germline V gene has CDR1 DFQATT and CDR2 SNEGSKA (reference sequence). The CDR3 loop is CSARHRGRWGTEAFF. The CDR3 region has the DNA TGCAGTGCTAGGCACAGGGGGCGATGGGGCACTGAAGCTTTCTTT.